This TCR beta chain appears in the sequencing data of a study of T cells after yellow fever vaccination. Study conclusions and caveats: Subsequent booster samples again held most clones from primary vaccination (96% CD4, just under 90% CD8). Abundant bulk-population clonotypes could contaminate the FACS-sorted repertoires.

This clonotype came up a few times. What it binds is unknown. Germline CDR1 and CDR2: MNHEY and SVGEGT. V lost 5 bases and J 6 bases, leaving 10 bases between the germline ends. The CDR3 covers 12 residues. 5'RACE template switching added a universal primer site and UMIs to TCR cDNA. TCRdb re-called the 5' RACE reads through MiXCR, storing one row per CDR3 protein. The data show fewer than 650,000 distinct CDR3 sequences, roughly a fifth seen once. This receptor was obtained from a man younger than 35 who received the YFV17D yellow fever vaccine. The sample consisted of PBMCs, taken approximately 22 days after the first yellow fever vaccination. The rearrangement links TRBV6-2 or TRBV6-3 to TRBJ1-1; D is undetermined. In nucleotides, the CDR3 is TGTGCCAGCAGTCAACAGTTCGCTGAAGCTTTCTTT. This codes for CASSQQFAEAFF.